Following are 27 T cell receptor beta chains from one sample sequenced in a study of CD4 T cell repertoires in COVID-19. No culture step preceded sequencing of the ex vivo isolated memory T cells. The assay was immunoSEQ multiplex PCR, and TCRdb's table has in-frame clones only and misses some. The repertoire holds tens of thousands of clones, with around 90% as singletons. Specimen: central memory CD4+ T cells from blood, collected before the COVID-19 pandemic. These receptors were taken from a human donor who had COVID-19.

This clone has more than one count but fewer than ten. This chain uses TRBV2 with TRBJ1-3, with 7 nucleotides matching TRBD1. Trimming at V came to 6 bases and at J to 3 bases, leaving 2 bases not matched to a gene. The CDR3 sequence is 13 residues long. Germline CDR1 reads SNHLY; CDR2 reads FYNNEI. The CDR3 loop is CASRQGGGNTIYF. In DNA form, the CDR3 reads TGTGCCAGCAGGCAGGGGGGTGGAAACACCATATATTTT.

A word on this clone: The sample carries other DNA sequences with the same CDR3. The gene calls are TRBV30 and TRBJ2-3; no clear D gene. Per germline, CDR1 GTSNPN and CDR2 SVGIG (reference sequence). The germline V and J ends were trimmed by 0 bases and 1 base, with 5 bases remaining between them. The CDR3 has 13 amino acids. CDR3 nucleotide sequence: TGTGCCTGGAGTGTCCGGGGCACAGATACGCAGTATTTT. Translated: CAWSVRGTDTQYF.

The chain is built from TRBV4-1 and TRBJ1-5; 10 bases agree with TRBD1. The CDR3 has 18 amino acids. J gave up 0 bases and V 0 bases, and 5 bases lay outside the gene matches. CDR1 and CDR2 from the germline V gene are MGHRA and YSYEKL. CDR3 DNA: TGCGCCAGCAGCCAAGAAGGGACAGGGGAGTATAGCAATCAGCCCCAGCATTTT. Protein: CASSQEGTGEYSNQPQHF.

The chain uses TRBV28 and TRBJ1-1, with D unresolved. Trimming pared 10 bases from V and 6 bases from J, leaving 12 bases between. CDR1 is MDHEN, CDR2 SYDVKM, per germline. The CDR3 runs to 11 residues. CDR3: CATGVASEAFF. CDR3 bases: TGTGCCACCGGGGTAGCGTCTGAAGCTTTCTTT. Looking up the rest from reference TRBV28 and TRBJ1-1 gives the full variable domain: DVKVTQSSRYLVKRTGEKVFLECVQDMDHENMFWYRQDPGLGLRLIYFSYDVKMKEKGDIPEGYSVSREKKERFSLILESASTNQTSMYLCATGVASEAFFGQGTRLTVV.

This clone was picked up one time. The chain carries TRBV9 and TRBJ2-1; TRBD2 aligns across 8 bases. The CDR3 covers 15 residues. In germline, CDR1 is SGDLS, CDR2 YYNGEE. Unmatched junction bases numbered 1, after V lost 0 bases and J lost 2 bases. The CDR3 DNA reads TGTGCCAGCAGCGTAGAAGCGGGAGCCTACAATGAGCAGTTCTTC. Translating gives CASSVEAGAYNEQFF.

The V gene is TRBV6-6, the J gene TRBJ2-1, with 8 bases identical to TRBD1. Germline loops: CDR1 MNHNY, CDR2 SVGAGI (reference sequence). J was trimmed by 4 bases and V by 5 bases; bases with no gene match: 7. The CDR3 spans 15 residues. CDR3 DNA: TGTGCCAGCAGTACCCGGGACAGGAGATACAATGAGCAGTTCTTC. It is translated as CASSTRDRRYNEQFF.

The chain employs TRBV28 and TRBJ1-2; D may be TRBD1 (5 bases). Trimming cost V 5 bases and J 8 bases, with 18 bases left between them. This CDR3 contains 14 residues. Germline CDR1 and CDR2: MDHEN and SYDVKM. CDR3 sequence: CASSLRGGVGGYTF. CDR3 coding DNA: TGTGCCAGCAGTCTTCGAGGAGGGGTGGGGGGCTACACCTTC.

The chain has TRBV7-6 and TRBJ2-3; 11 nucleotides align to TRBD2. The CDR3 spans 15 residues. Trimming at V came to 4 bases and at J to 7 bases, leaving 7 bases not matched to a gene. CDR1 is SGHVS, CDR2 FNYEAQ, per germline. The CDR3 coding sequence is TGTGCCAGCAGCTCCGAGGGGACTAGCGGAAATACGCAGTATTTT. This sequence encodes CASSSEGTSGNTQYF. Full variable domain (outside the CDR3, taken from reference TRBV7-6 and TRBJ2-3): GAGVSQSPRYKVTKRGQDVALRCDPISGHVSLYWYRQALGQGPEFLTYFNYEAQQDKSGLPNDRFSAERPEGSISTLTIQRTEQRDSAMYRCASSSEGTSGNTQYFGPGTRLTVL.

This rearrangement joins TRBV5-1 to TRBJ1-1; no clear D gene. Germline V gene sequence: CDR1 SGHRS, CDR2 YFSETQ. The CDR3 runs 15 residues. V dropped 0 bases and J dropped 7 bases, with 16 bases sitting between them. CDR3 nucleotide sequence: TGCGCCAGCAGCTTGGGTGGGCAGTTACTTAATGAAGCTTTCTTT. Protein product: CASSLGGQLLNEAFF.

The chain has TRBV5-1 and TRBJ2-7, with 9 bases that match TRBD1. V was pared by 0 bases and J by 1 base, with 2 bases of the junction left unmatched. CDR1 and CDR2 (germline): SGHRS, YFSETQ. CDR3 size: 15 residues. CDR3: CASSLAQGASYEQYF. CDR3 bases: TGCGCCAGCAGCTTGGCACAGGGGGCGTCCTACGAGCAGTACTTC.

The chain employs TRBV21-1 and TRBJ1-4; the D call in the table, TRBD1, was not verified against the DNA. TRBV21-1 represents a pseudogene. The CDR3 extends over 18 amino acids. CDR3 residues: CASSSKKDRERSYEKLFF. As DNA, the CDR3 is TGTGCCAGCAGCTCAAAAAAGGACAGGGAAAGAAGTTATGAAAAACTGTTTTTT.

The rearrangement joins TRBV9 to TRBJ1-4; D is unclear. This CDR3 contains 14 residues. Germline assignment: CDR1 SGDLS and CDR2 YYNGEE. The V end lost 0 bases, the J end lost 3 bases, and 6 bases lay between the germline ends. This chain's CDR3 is CASSVEGANEKLFF. The CDR3, as DNA: TGTGCCAGCAGCGTAGAGGGAGCTAATGAAAAACTGTTTTTT.

The gene calls are TRBV6-1 and TRBJ1-5; D is uncertain. The V and J ends lost 5 bases and 2 bases respectively, with 7 bases between them. The CDR3 is 13 amino acids. Germline lookup yields CDR1 MNHNS and CDR2 SASEGT. CDR3 coding DNA: TGTGCCAGCAGTCCGGAGGGCAATCAGCCCCAGCATTTT. Translation: CASSPEGNQPQHF.

The gene calls are TRBV19 and TRBJ1-5; 10 positions agree with TRBD1. With 9 bases clipped from V and 0 bases from J, the junction kept 14 bases outside the gene matches. The V gene's germline CDR1 is LNHDA and CDR2 SQIVND (reference sequence). The CDR3 is 18 amino acids. The CDR3 spells CASHTVPGQGFSNQPQHF. In nucleotides, the CDR3 is TGTGCCAGCCACACGGTCCCGGGACAGGGGTTTAGCAATCAGCCCCAGCATTTT.

The sample holds a few counts of this clone. This chain uses TRBV27 with TRBJ2-7, with D tentatively TRBD1 (5 bases). V was cut by 8 bases and J by 5 bases, with 16 bases left in between. The CDR3 loop spans 13 amino acids. CDR1 and CDR2 from the germline V gene are MNHEY and SMNVEV (reference sequence). The CDR3 DNA is TGTGCCAGCTCCCAGGGCAGCCGCCACGAGCAGTACTTC. It is translated as CASSQGSRHEQYF.

On this clone itself: A junction boundary mismatches the germline segment, possibly from a read error. J is TRBJ2-1 and V is TRBV13, with unresolved D. From germline, CDR1 is PRHDT and CDR2 FYEKMQ (reference sequence). The CDR3 extends over 11 amino acids. This CDR3 is CASSSFNEQFF. CDR3 sequence (DNA): TGTGCCAGCAGCTCCTTCAATGAGCAGTTCTTC.

This chain links TRBV5-4 with TRBJ2-5, with D tentatively TRBD1 (6 bases). Germline assignment: CDR1 SGHNT and CDR2 YYREEE (reference sequence). Trimming removed 4 bases at V and 5 bases at J, with 18 bases between. The CDR3 has 15 residues. The CDR3 sequence: CASSHIKQGSETQYF. CDR3 coding DNA: TGTGCCAGCAGCCATATTAAACAGGGTTCCGAGACCCAGTACTTC.

The rearrangement joins TRBV28 to TRBJ2-7, with TRBD1 as a possible D gene (5 bases). Trimming removed 7 bases at V and 0 bases at J, with 13 bases between. CDR3 size: 14 residues. The germline V gene encodes CDR1 MDHEN and CDR2 SYDVKM. CDR3 in amino acids: CASIDSSLSYEQYF. The CDR3 DNA follows: TGTGCCAGCATCGACAGTTCCCTCTCCTACGAGCAGTACTTC.

The chain links TRBV27 to TRBJ2-2; weak D call: TRBD1 (6 bases). This CDR3 has 15 amino acids. CDR1 MNHEY and CDR2 SMNVEV come from the germline V gene (reference sequence). V lost 3 bases, J lost 5 bases, and 13 bases lay in between. CDR3 DNA: TGTGCCAGCAGTTTTGCCCCCAGGGGAACCGGGGAGCTGTTTTTT. This codes for CASSFAPRGTGELFF.

The chain recombines TRBV13 with TRBJ1-3; D is unclear. Germline CDR1 is PRHDT and CDR2 is FYEKMQ (reference sequence). The CDR3 extends over 16 amino acids. The V end was cut by 8 bases, the J end by 0 bases, with 17 bases between. CDR3 in amino acids: CASLLAPGLSGNTIYF. Here the CDR3 DNA reads TGTGCCAGCCTCCTAGCCCCGGGTCTCTCTGGAAACACCATATATTTT.

The V and J genes are TRBV29-1 and TRBJ1-1, with TRBD1 matching over 8 bases. This CDR3 spans 13 amino acids. CDR1 and CDR2 from the germline V gene are SQVTM and ANQGSEA. The ends lost 7 bases at V and 4 bases at J; junction bases unmatched: 8. CDR3 residues: CSDLTGGGTEAFF. CDR3 sequence (DNA): TGCAGCGACCTAACAGGGGGAGGCACTGAAGCTTTCTTT.

The rearrangement links TRBV7-8 to TRBJ1-1; 11 nucleotides line up with TRBD1. Germline V CDR1 and CDR2: SGHVS, FQNEAQ. J lost 3 bases, V lost 1 base, and 4 bases had no gene match. This CDR3 contains 16 residues. The CDR3 region is CASSLVGQGGYTEAFF. CDR3 sequence (DNA): TGTGCCAGCAGCTTAGTGGGACAGGGGGGGTACACTGAAGCTTTCTTT.

The rearrangement joins TRBV7-2 to TRBJ2-3, with no clear D. The germline V gene encodes CDR1 SGHTA and CDR2 FQGNSA. V dropped 5 bases and J dropped 6 bases, with 12 bases sitting between them. CDR3 length: 13 amino acids. CDR3 sequence reads: CASSHSQTDTQYF. As DNA, the CDR3 is TGTGCCAGCAGCCACAGTCAGACGGATACGCAGTATTTT. Combining the CDR3 with reference TRBV7-2 and TRBJ2-3 gives the whole variable domain GAGVSQSPSNKVTEKGKDVELRCDPISGHTALYWYRQSLGQGLEFLIYFQGNSAPDKSGLPSDRFSAERTGGSVSTLTIQRTQQEDSAVYLCASSHSQTDTQYFGPGTRLTVL.

V gene TRBV5-1 combines with J gene TRBJ2-5, with D perhaps matching TRBD2 (5 bases). The germline CDR1 and CDR2 sequences are SGHRS and YFSETQ. CDR3 length: 15 amino acids. Trimming shortened V by 4 bases and J by 0 bases, and 13 bases separated the two germline ends. This CDR3 reads CASSDTPGNQETQYF. DNA for the CDR3: TGCGCCAGCAGCGACACCCCGGGGAACCAAGAGACCCAGTACTTC.

The rearrangement uses TRBV2 and TRBJ2-5; D is uncertain. Germline V gives CDR1 SNHLY, CDR2 FYNNEI. The CDR3 totals 15 residues. V was trimmed by 7 bases and J by 5 bases, leaving 20 bases between them. In DNA, the CDR3 is TGTGCCAGCACCGAATCTCGAGTTCTGCGCGAGACCCAGTACTTC. Translated: CASTESRVLRETQYF.

This sequence joins TRBV18 and TRBJ2-7; TRBD2 matches 8 bases. The trim removed 3 bases at V and 4 bases at J, leaving 8 bases unmatched. This CDR3 has 15 amino acids. Germline CDR1 reads KGHSH; CDR2 reads LQKENI. The CDR3 sequence is CASSPGLGDGYEQYF. Here the CDR3 DNA reads TGTGCCAGCTCACCGGGACTAGGGGACGGGTACGAGCAGTACTTC.

The CDR3 DNA reads as TGTGCCAGCAGTGACCTGACAGGGGCTATAAATCAGCCCCAGCATTTT. It translates to CASSDLTGAINQPQHF. This sequence joins TRBV6-1 and TRBJ1-5; 8 positions agree with TRBD1. The CDR3 totals 16 residues. After removal of 3 bases from V and 4 bases from J, the junction contained 8 bases not matched to a gene. Germline V gives CDR1 MNHNS, CDR2 SASEGT.